These T cell receptor beta chains were read from a single sample in a study of cytomegalovirus exposure and HLA in healthy donors. Only in-frame clones appear in the TCRdb table, and some are missing; sequencing was by immunoSEQ multiplex PCR. In the table there are about 120,000 clones, about 84% of which are singletons. Sequenced input: PBMCs. The receptors derive from a woman aged 30 to 39 in good health and CMV-seronegative. Each CDR3 is given with its conserved first and last residue. Fields, in order: V gene, D gene, clone size, J gene, CDR3 protein, CDR3 DNA. A D gene is named only where the DNA matches it firmly. The listing skips clone size in some rows; elsewhere it reads once, few, many or a size class.

TRBV11-1	.	.	TRBJ2-2	CASSLLSAGELFF	TGTGCCAGCAGCTTATTGAGCGCCGGGGAGCTGTTTTTT
TRBV5-1	TRBD1	.	TRBJ2-5	CASRPGQGTSGQETQYF	TGCGCCAGCAGACCAGGACAGGGGACCTCGGGGCAAGAGACCCAGTACTTC
TRBV27	.	few	TRBJ1-1	CATQRGTEAFF	TGTGCCACCCAGCGGGGGACTGAAGCTTTCTTT
TRBV7-9	.	once	TRBJ1-1	CASSLQGPEAFF	TGTGCCAGCAGCTTACAGGGCCCTGAAGCTTTCTTT
TRBV7-2	TRBD1	.	TRBJ1-1	CASSWTGAGPTEAFF	TGTGCCAGCAGTTGGACAGGGGCCGGACCCACTGAAGCTTTCTTT
TRBV7-9	TRBD1	.	TRBJ1-4	CASSPGQGGEKLFF	TGTGCCAGCAGCCCGGGACAGGGTGGTGAAAAACTGTTTTTT
TRBV30	.	.	TRBJ1-1	CAGQRDILNTEAFF	TGTGCCGGGCAGCGGGACATCCTGAACACTGAAGCTTTCTTT
TRBV13	.	.	TRBJ1-2	CASSLDGNYGYTF	TGTGCCAGCAGCTTAGACGGGAACTATGGCTACACCTTC
TRBV19	.	.	TRBJ2-7	CASSLDSVTQVEQYF	TGTGCCAGTAGCCTGGATTCGGTTACCCAGGTCGAGCAGTACTTC
TRBV5-1	TRBD2	.	TRBJ2-3	CASRAPGLGVHTQYF	TGCGCCAGCAGAGCACCGGGACTAGGAGTTCATACGCAGTATTTT
TRBV19	TRBD2	.	TRBJ2-2	CASSIRGLANPGELFF	TGTGCCAGTAGTATAAGGGGACTAGCAAACCCCGGGGAGCTGTTTTTT
TRBV4-1	TRBD2	.	TRBJ2-5	CASSQELAGTRETQYF	TGCGCCAGCAGCCAAGAACTAGCGGGGACACGCGAGACCCAGTACTTC
TRBV7-2	TRBD1	.	TRBJ2-7	CASSLVDRKIYEQYF	TGTGCCAGCAGCTTAGTGGACAGGAAAATCTACGAGCAGTACTTC
TRBV21-1	.	.	TRBJ1-6	CASSKARDRRDSPLHF	TGTGCCAGCAGCAAAGCCAGGGACAGGCGGGATTCACCCCTCCACTTT
TRBV19	TRBD2	.	TRBJ2-1	CASSLAGYNEQFF	TGTGCCAGTTCCCTAGCGGGGTACAATGAGCAGTTCTTC
TRBV6-6	.	.	TRBJ2-7	CASRGSSYEQYF	TGTGCCAGCAGGGGCTCCTCCTACGAGCAGTACTTC
TRBV5-1	TRBD2	.	TRBJ2-7	CASSSGLAGAPYEQYF	TGCGCCAGCAGCTCCGGACTAGCGGGGGCCCCATACGAGCAGTACTTC
TRBV11-3	TRBD2	.	TRBJ2-5	CASSSTSGGETQYF	TGTGCCAGCAGCTCCACTAGCGGGGGGGAGACCCAGTACTTC
TRBV5-4	TRBD1	.	TRBJ1-1	CASSLDRGWLNTEAFF	TGTGCCAGCAGCTTGGACAGGGGATGGTTGAACACTGAAGCTTTCTTT
TRBV19	TRBD1	.	TRBJ1-1	CASRPKQGGAEAFF	TGTGCCAGTAGGCCGAAACAGGGGGGAGCTGAAGCTTTCTTT
TRBV19	TRBD1	.	TRBJ2-7	CASSIERDRDYEQYF	TGTGCCAGTAGCATAGAACGGGACAGGGACTACGAGCAGTACTTC
TRBV30	TRBD1	.	TRBJ1-1	CAWNTGESYFTEAFF	TGTGCCTGGAACACAGGGGAATCCTATTTCACTGAAGCTTTCTTT
TRBV21-1	.	.	TRBJ2-5	CASSPGQARAETQYF	TGTGCCAGCAGCCCGGGACAGGCCAGAGCGGAGACCCAGTACTTC
TRBV15	.	.	TRBJ1-4	CATSRDWSTEKLFF	TGTGCCACCAGCAGAGATTGGTCTACCGAAAAACTGTTTTTT
TRBV27	.	.	TRBJ2-2	CASRVTKGTGELFF	TGTGCCAGCAGAGTCACCAAGGGGACCGGGGAGCTGTTTTTT
TRBV6-1	TRBD2	.	TRBJ2-3	CASSEYIGAGGTDTQYF	TGTGCCAGCAGTGAATACATCGGGGCGGGGGGCACAGATACGCAGTATTTT
TRBV30	.	.	TRBJ2-7	CAWSRDIAPYEQYF	TGTGCCTGGAGTCGGGACATCGCCCCCTACGAGCAGTACTTC
TRBV4-2	TRBD2	once	TRBJ2-1	CASSQGLAGNEQFF	TGTGCCAGCAGCCAAGGGCTAGCGGGCAATGAGCAGTTCTTC
TRBV15	TRBD1	.	TRBJ2-2	CASRQGRNTGELFF	TGTGCTTCACGACAGGGGCGGAACACCGGGGAGCTGTTTTTT
TRBV19	.	.	TRBJ1-5	CASSIGRQGNQPQHF	TGTGCCAGTAGTATAGGGAGACAGGGCAATCAGCCCCAGCATTTT
TRBV5-4	.	many	TRBJ1-1	CASSFEVTNTEAFF	TGTGCCAGCAGCTTTGAGGTAACGAACACTGAAGCTTTCTTT
TRBV7-9	.	.	TRBJ1-5	CASSFQGSNQPQHF	TGTGCCAGCAGCTTCCAGGGGTCCAATCAGCCCCAGCATTTT
TRBV6-5	TRBD2	.	TRBJ2-3	CASSIAGSTDTQYF	TGTGCCAGTTCAATAGCGGGGAGCACAGATACGCAGTATTTT
TRBV20-1	.	few	TRBJ2-7	CSAGDSYEQYF	TGCAGTGCCGGGGACTCCTACGAGCAGTACTTC
TRBV18	.	few	TRBJ2-1	CASSSDTAYNEQFF	TGTGCCAGCTCATCGGACACAGCCTACAATGAGCAGTTCTTC
TRBV27	TRBD1	.	TRBJ1-2	CASSTYRQGANYGYTF	TGTGCCAGCAGTACCTATCGACAGGGGGCGAACTATGGCTACACCTTC
TRBV18	.	.	TRBJ2-5	CASSPAGLGETQYF	TGTGCCAGCTCACCAGCGGGGTTGGGGGAGACCCAGTACTTC
TRBV6-6	TRBD1	.	TRBJ1-5	CASSQGDREVNQPQHF	TGTGCCAGCAGCCAAGGGGACAGGGAAGTCAATCAGCCCCAGCATTTT
TRBV9	.	.	TRBJ2-5	CASSAEAQETQYF	TGTGCCAGCAGTGCCGAAGCTCAAGAGACCCAGTACTTC
TRBV7-2	TRBD2	.	TRBJ2-1	CASSSLAGGAYNEQFF	TGTGCCAGCAGCTCGTTAGCGGGGGGAGCCTACAATGAGCAGTTCTTC
TRBV27	.	.	TRBJ2-6	CASSWGGGANVLTF	TGTGCCAGCAGTTGGGGCGGTGGGGCCAACGTCCTGACTTTC
TRBV30	TRBD2	.	TRBJ2-3	CAWSVTSGFTDTQYF	TGTGCCTGGAGTGTGACTAGCGGATTCACAGATACGCAGTATTTT
TRBV27	.	.	TRBJ2-5	CASRTGVRETQYF	TGTGCCAGCAGAACGGGGGTGAGAGAGACCCAGTACTTC
TRBV7-2	TRBD2	.	TRBJ2-7	CASSTGGNEQYF	TGTGCCAGCAGCACGGGGGGGAACGAGCAGTACTTC
TRBV7-3	.	.	TRBJ2-1	CASSLSPAYNEQFF	TGTGCCAGCAGCCTATCGCCCGCCTACAATGAGCAGTTCTTC
TRBV27	TRBD2	.	TRBJ2-4	CASSPPGRGAKNIQYF	TGTGCCAGCAGTCCGCCGGGGCGGGGGGCCAAAAACATTCAGTACTTC
TRBV4-2	TRBD1	.	TRBJ1-6	CASSYRRDSNSPLHF	TGTGCCAGCAGCTACCGCCGGGACAGCAATTCACCCCTCCACTTT
TRBV4-3	.	.	TRBJ1-1	CASSQEGGTEAFF	TGCGCCAGCAGCCAAGAAGGGGGAACTGAAGCTTTCTTT
TRBV7-8	.	.	TRBJ1-2	CASSHVPSYGYTF	TGTGCCAGCAGCCACGTCCCCAGCTATGGCTACACCTTC
TRBV9	TRBD2	few	TRBJ2-5	CASSVGPSGGAETQYF	TGTGCCAGCAGCGTAGGTCCTAGCGGGGGGGCCGAGACCCAGTACTTC
TRBV7-2	.	.	TRBJ2-1	CASSPQGRVSSYNEQFF	TGTGCCAGCAGCCCTCAAGGGCGGGTTAGCTCCTACAATGAGCAGTTCTTC
TRBV6-6	TRBD1	.	TRBJ1-5	CASSYYPGGGFQPQHF	TGTGCCAGCAGCTACTATCCAGGGGGCGGATTTCAGCCCCAGCATTTT
TRBV19	.	once	TRBJ2-7	CASRSGGEQYF	TGTGCCAGTAGGTCCGGCGGCGAGCAGTACTTC